What follows are 32 T cell receptor beta chains derived from one specimen sequenced in a study of T cell responses to AZD1222 COVID-19 vaccine. The data were produced by immunoSEQ multiplex PCR, yet TCRdb's version contains in-frame clones alone and is incomplete. Of about 140,000 clones in the sample, approximately 95% were seen once. Sample: peripheral blood, taken on day 0 of MenACWY control vaccination. The receptors come from an adult in good health.

V is TRBV6-5 and J is TRBJ2-1, with D perhaps TRBD1 (7 bases). V was cut by 6 bases and J by 0 bases, with 12 bases left in between. CDR3 size: 15 residues. From germline, CDR1 is MNHEY and CDR2 SVGAGI. The CDR3 coding sequence is TGTGCCAGCAGGGAGGGGGCAAGCTCCTACAATGAGCAGTTCTTC. Translated: CASREGASSYNEQFF.

This chain uses TRBV5-1 with TRBJ2-2; D is possibly TRBD1 or TRBD2 (5 bases each). V was trimmed by 4 bases and J by 3 bases, leaving 10 bases between them. The germline gives CDR1 SGHRS, CDR2 YFSETQ. The CDR3 has 14 amino acids. CDR3 sequence reads: CASSPGLDTGELFF. The CDR3 DNA reads as TGCGCCAGCAGCCCGGGGCTTGACACCGGGGAGCTGTTTTTT. The variable domain in full, with the rest retrieved from reference TRBV5-1 and TRBJ2-2, is KAGVTQTPRYLIKTRGQQVTLSCSPISGHRSVSWYQQTPGQGLQFLFEYFSETQRNKGNFPGRFSGRQFSNSRSEMNVSTLELGDSALYLCASSPGLDTGELFFGEGSRLTVL.

The chain joins TRBV6-5 to TRBJ2-7; tentative D call: TRBD2 (6 bases). CDR3 length: 14 residues. V lost 6 bases and J 5 bases, leaving 17 bases between the germline ends. In germline, CDR1 is MNHEY, CDR2 SVGAGI. This chain's CDR3 is CASSYRESGHEQYF. The CDR3 DNA sequence: TGTGCCAGCAGCTATCGGGAGAGCGGTCACGAGCAGTACTTC.

V is TRBV2 and J is TRBJ2-7; tentative D call: TRBD1 (6 bases). From germline, CDR1 is SNHLY and CDR2 FYNNEI. The CDR3 loop spans 13 amino acids. Trimming cost V 4 bases and J 5 bases, with 12 bases left between them. In DNA, the CDR3 is TGTGCCAGCAGTGTAGAACAGGGCCACGAGCAGTACTTC. Translation gives CASSVEQGHEQYF.

This chain joins TRBV5-4 and TRBJ1-2, with TRBD1 matching 9 bases. The germline gives CDR1 SGHNT, CDR2 YYREEE (reference sequence). V was clipped by 4 bases and J by 4 bases; unmatched bases: 2. The CDR3 runs to 13 residues. CDR3 region: CASSPTGGYGYTF. As DNA, the CDR3 is TGTGCCAGCAGCCCGACAGGGGGCTATGGCTACACCTTC.

This chain joins TRBV30 and TRBJ1-2; 8 positions agree with TRBD1. The CDR3 sequence is 13 residues long. The V gene's germline CDR1 is GTSNPN and CDR2 SVGIG (reference sequence). The V gene end was trimmed by 1 base and the J gene end by 8 bases; junction bases not matched to a gene: 6. The CDR3 reads CAWSAGQETGYTF. Written as DNA, the CDR3 is TGTGCCTGGAGTGCGGGACAGGAGACGGGCTACACCTTC.

V usage is TRBV25-1 and J usage is TRBJ1-5, with 12 positions matching TRBD1. The CDR3 contains 15 residues. Germline-derived CDR1 and CDR2 are MGHDK and SYGVNS. The junction had 5 bases not matched to a gene; V was cut back by 2 bases and J by 9 bases. Written as DNA, the CDR3 is TGTGCCAGCAGTGAAGGGACAGGGGGCTTTGTGCCCCAGCATTTT. Its translation is CASSEGTGGFVPQHF.

Remarks on this clone: Other DNA sequences of this sample code for an identical CDR3. The chain is built from TRBV5-6 and TRBJ1-1; D is unresolved. V lost 4 bases, J lost 1 base, and 8 bases lay in between. CDR3 size: 13 residues. Germline CDR1 reads SGHDT; CDR2 reads YYEEEE. The CDR3, as DNA: TGTGCCAGCAGCCTCGACCGGAACACTGAAGCTTTCTTT. Its protein is CASSLDRNTEAFF.

This clone was found once. The chain combines TRBV21-1 with TRBJ2-7; TRBD2 is the table's D call and was not checked against the DNA. TRBV21-1 is shown as a pseudogene. The CDR3 consists of 13 residues. The CDR3 region is CASSALPPYEQYF. In DNA form, the CDR3 reads TGTGCCAGCAGCGCGCTACCCCCCTACGAGCAGTACTTC.

This chain links TRBV7-6 with TRBJ2-1, with 8 bases lining up with TRBD2. Germline V gene sequence: CDR1 SGHVS, CDR2 FNYEAQ. With V trimmed by 7 bases and J by 5 bases, 10 bases remained unmatched. This CDR3 has 15 amino acids. The CDR3, as DNA: TGTGCCAGCACCCTGACGGGAGGGCCTGACAATGAGCAGTTCTTC. Translation: CASTLTGGPDNEQFF.

The chain carries TRBV7-2 and TRBJ2-7; D possibly matches TRBD1 or TRBD2 (5 bases each). CDR3 length: 14 residues. V gave up 0 bases and J gave up 2 bases, with 8 bases separating them. Germline V gene sequence: CDR1 SGHTA, CDR2 FQGNSA. This chain's CDR3 is CASSLAGTPYEQYF. The CDR3 DNA sequence: TGTGCCAGCAGCTTAGCAGGGACCCCCTACGAGCAGTACTTC. Looking up the rest from reference TRBV7-2 and TRBJ2-7 gives the full variable domain: GAGVSQSPSNKVTEKGKDVELRCDPISGHTALYWYRQSLGQGLEFLIYFQGNSAPDKSGLPSDRFSAERTGGSVSTLTIQRTQQEDSAVYLCASSLAGTPYEQYFGPGTRLTVT.

CDR3 residues: CASSPPEGGPSYEQYF. CDR3 bases: TGTGCCAGCAGCCCCCCCGAGGGGGGACCCTCCTACGAGCAGTACTTC. The rearrangement joins TRBV4-2 to TRBJ2-7; tentatively, D is TRBD1 or TRBD2 (6 bases each). Between the trimmed V and J ends, which lost 4 bases and 0 bases, there was a span of 16 bases. The germline V gene has CDR1 LGHNA and CDR2 YNFKEQ. The CDR3 is 16 amino acids.

The V call is TRBV6-5, the J call TRBJ1-1; 8 bases map to TRBD1. The CDR3 has 12 amino acids. The V gene end was trimmed by 4 bases and the J gene end by 8 bases; junction bases not matched to a gene: 3. Germline V gene lookup returns CDR1 MNHEY and CDR2 SVGAGI. CDR3 in DNA: TGTGCCAGCAGTTCGACAGGGGACGAAGCTTTCTTT. This codes for CASSSTGDEAFF.

V and J are TRBV24-1 and TRBJ1-5, with a possible D match to TRBD1 (6 bases). Germline values: CDR1 KGHDR, CDR2 SFDVKD. The CDR3 covers 13 residues. The ends were cut back, 6 bases at V and 5 bases at J, with 10 bases in the middle. The CDR3 DNA sequence: TGTGCCACCAGTAGGGGGGACGATCAGCCCCAGCATTTT. Its translation is CATSRGDDQPQHF.

The V and J genes are TRBV18 and TRBJ2-7; 7 nucleotides line up with TRBD2. Trimming cost V 5 bases and J 3 bases; bases outside gene matches: 13. The CDR3 extends over 16 amino acids. Germline V gene sequence: CDR1 KGHSH, CDR2 LQKENI. DNA of the CDR3: TGTGCCAGCTCAGACCCGGGGGTAGCGGGTTTCTACGAGCAGTACTTC. Residues: CASSDPGVAGFYEQYF.

This chain uses TRBV7-2 with TRBJ1-2; a possible D gene is TRBD1 (5 bases). V dropped 3 bases and J dropped 5 bases, with 13 bases sitting between them. The CDR3 consists of 14 residues. CDR1 is SGHTA, CDR2 FQGNSA, per germline. The CDR3 spells CASSFRQTPYGYTF. The CDR3 nucleotides are TGTGCCAGCAGCTTCAGACAGACTCCTTATGGCTACACCTTC.

The rearrangement uses TRBV9 and TRBJ2-7, with a tentative D call TRBD2 (7 bases). Germline-derived CDR1 and CDR2 are SGDLS and YYNGEE. This CDR3 region has 17 residues. Trimming removed 3 bases at V and 2 bases at J, with 21 bases between. CDR3: CASSAGGADRPPYEQYF. CDR3 in DNA: TGTGCCAGCAGCGCGGGGGGAGCGGACAGACCACCCTACGAGCAGTACTTC. The full variable domain, in which reference TRBV9 and TRBJ2-7 provide the parts outside the CDR3, is DSGVTQTPKHLITATGQRVTLRCSPRSGDLSVYWYQQSLDQGLQFLIQYYNGEERAKGNILERFSAQQFPDLHSELNLSSLELGDSALYFCASSAGGADRPPYEQYFGPGTRLTVT.

The chain recombines TRBV6-1 with TRBJ2-7; no clear D. Trimming left V 3 bases short and J 7 bases short, with 7 bases between. From germline, CDR1 is MNHNS and CDR2 SASEGT. CDR3 size: 11 residues. The CDR3 DNA is TGTGCCAGCAGTGATCAACGGGAGCAGTACTTC. As protein: CASSDQREQYF.

V usage is TRBV7-8 and J usage is TRBJ1-2, with a possible D match to TRBD1 (6 bases). This CDR3 is built from 13 residues. Germline V gene data show CDR1 as SGHVS and CDR2 as FQNEAQ. The germline V and J ends were trimmed by 3 bases and 1 base, with 6 bases remaining between them. CDR3 nucleotides: TGTGCCAGCAGCTTGGACAGTAACTATGGCTACACCTTC. It encodes CASSLDSNYGYTF.

The chain employs TRBV4-2 and TRBJ2-3, with 9 bases identical to TRBD2. The germline CDR1 and CDR2 sequences are LGHNA and YNFKEQ. V gave up 0 bases and J gave up 4 bases; unmatched junction bases: 8. There are 17 residues in the CDR3. This chain's CDR3 is CASSQDRAGGPSDTQYF. The CDR3 region has the DNA TGTGCCAGCAGCCAAGATCGTGCGGGAGGGCCGTCAGATACGCAGTATTTT.

The V gene is TRBV6-5, the J gene TRBJ2-5; D is unresolved. The CDR3 is made up of 13 amino acids. CDR1 and CDR2 from the germline V gene are MNHEY and SVGAGI. Trimming took 8 bases from V and 1 from J, leaving 11 bases between them. The CDR3 is CASGPPGQETQYF. The CDR3 nucleotides are TGTGCCAGCGGCCCCCCGGGCCAAGAGACCCAGTACTTC.

This chain connects TRBV6-8 to TRBJ1-4; 8 nucleotides line up with TRBD1. This CDR3 region has 16 residues. The V gene's germline CDR1 is MNHGY and CDR2 SAAAGT. V lost 2 bases and J lost 4; bases outside the gene matches: 6. The CDR3 sequence: CASSYDRTGNNEKLFF. For the CDR3, the DNA is TGTGCCAGCAGTTACGATCGGACAGGGAATAATGAAAAACTGTTTTTT.

The genes are TRBV18 and TRBJ1-5; 7 positions agree with TRBD1. The CDR3 runs 15 residues. The V gene end was trimmed by 2 bases and the J gene end by 2 bases; junction bases not matched to a gene: 3. Germline V lookup: CDR1 KGHSH, CDR2 LQKENI. The CDR3 DNA reads TGTGCCAGCTCACCAAGAGGGGGCGGCAATCAGCCCCAGCATTTT. Amino acids: CASSPRGGGNQPQHF.

The V gene is TRBV5-1, the J gene TRBJ1-2; 9 bases fit TRBD1. V dropped 4 bases and J dropped 6; count of bases not matched to a gene: 4. The CDR3 runs 13 residues. Germline V gene sequence: CDR1 SGHRS, CDR2 YFSETQ. CDR3 coding DNA: TGCGCCAGCAGCCCCAGGACAGGGGATGGCTACACCTTC. It yields the protein CASSPRTGDGYTF.

The chain has TRBV19 and TRBJ2-3, with 8 bases that match TRBD2. V gave up 9 bases and J gave up 1 base; unmatched junction bases: 9. Germline V gene data show CDR1 as LNHDA and CDR2 as SQIVND (reference sequence). CDR3 length: 15 amino acids. The CDR3 sequence: CASSGGVFRTDTQYF. Here the CDR3 DNA reads TGTGCCAGCTCCGGGGGGGTTTTTCGCACAGATACGCAGTATTTT.

This chain connects TRBV11-2 to TRBJ1-1; 8 bases agree with TRBD1. This CDR3 has 17 amino acids. With 5 bases clipped from V and 3 bases from J, the junction kept 14 bases outside the gene matches. The germline V gene has CDR1 SGHAT and CDR2 FQNNGV. In nucleotides, the CDR3 is TGTGCCAGCAGCCCCTTCCTCTGGACAGGGTCGGACACTGAAGCTTTCTTT. Protein: CASSPFLWTGSDTEAFF.

This sequence joins TRBV19 and TRBJ1-2; no firm D call. The CDR3 extends over 15 amino acids. Germline CDR1 is LNHDA and CDR2 is SQIVND (reference sequence). The V and J ends lost 5 bases and 8 bases respectively, with 21 bases between them. CDR3 residues: CASSEYSIRQEGYTF. The DNA for the CDR3 is TGTGCCAGTAGTGAGTACAGCATCCGCCAGGAGGGCTACACCTTC.

In nucleotides, the CDR3 is TGCGCCAGCAGCCAAGAAACACGCGTTGGGGCTTTCTTT. This translates into CASSQETRVGAFF. The V call is TRBV4-1, the J call TRBJ1-1, with D unresolved. V lost 0 bases to trimming and J lost 11 bases, with 13 bases between them. Germline V gene sequence: CDR1 MGHRA, CDR2 YSYEKL. The CDR3 totals 13 residues.

This clone was found a few times. The V and J genes are TRBV4-1 and TRBJ2-2, with 8 bases fitting TRBD2. CDR3 length equals 16 residues. The germline gives CDR1 MGHRA, CDR2 YSYEKL. With 1 base clipped from V and 2 bases from J, the junction kept 3 bases outside the gene matches. The CDR3 sequence: CASSQVLAANTGELFF. In DNA form, the CDR3 reads TGCGCCAGCAGCCAAGTACTAGCGGCAAACACCGGGGAGCTGTTTTTT.

The J gene is TRBJ1-1, the V gene TRBV6-5; D is undetermined. The V gene's germline CDR1 is MNHEY and CDR2 SVGAGI. This CDR3 has 11 amino acids. V was pared by 7 bases and J by 3 bases, with 6 bases between. CDR3 nucleotides: TGTGCCAGCAATCATTACACTGAAGCTTTCTTT. This encodes CASNHYTEAFF.

The gene calls are TRBV7-3 and TRBJ1-5; 8 bases align to TRBD1. Germline V lookup: CDR1 SGHTA, CDR2 FQGTGA. The CDR3 runs to 17 residues. V gave up 4 bases and J gave up 0 bases; unmatched junction bases: 8. This CDR3 reads CASSSAGGVCSNQPQHF. The CDR3 DNA reads TGTGCCAGCAGCTCCGCAGGGGGCGTGTGTAGCAATCAGCCCCAGCATTTT.

The chain links TRBV19 to TRBJ2-3, with TRBD2 matching 8 bases. The CDR3 is 15 residues long. V shed 6 bases, J shed 7 bases, and the junction held 12 bases outside the gene matches. The germline V gene has CDR1 LNHDA and CDR2 SQIVND (reference sequence). The CDR3 region has the DNA TGTGCCAGTAGCCCACTAAACGGGGGGGACAATACGCAGTATTTT. Amino acids: CASSPLNGGDNTQYF.